This T cell receptor beta chain stems from a study of T cells in localized non-small cell lung cancer. As to this clone: The target antigen is unknown.

Points from the study as a whole: Multi-region tumor sequencing was not done, so intratumor heterogeneity could not be excluded. Among the top 100 tumor clones, a median about 60 appeared in adjacent lung. Peak T cell clonality was found in uninvolved adjacent lung, exceeding tumor. Greater T cell density in blood accompanied longer overall survival.

The table came from immunoSEQ multiplex PCR; TCRdb's copy has only in-frame clones and leaves some out. The sample consists of about 40,000 clones, around 86% of them appearing once. The TCR was taken from a male donor at least 60 years old with stage II lung adenocarcinoma. Source: peripheral blood mononuclear cells, taken before any cancer treatment.

The CDR3 nucleotides are TGTGCCAGCAGCCTCCTAGGGCCGGGTGAGCAGTTCTTC. Translating gives CASSLLGPGEQFF. The V and J genes are TRBV7-9 and TRBJ2-1, with unresolved D. CDR1 and CDR2 (germline): SEHNR, FQNEAQ (reference sequence). V lost 5 bases and J lost 9, with 14 bases in between. This CDR3 is 13 amino acids long.